The 5 T cell receptor beta chains presented below share a single source sample, sequenced in a study of cytomegalovirus exposure and HLA in healthy donors. Profiling relied on immunoSEQ multiplex PCR, and the TCRdb table lists in-frame clones only, not all of them. Of some 110,000 clones in the sample, roughly nine tenths were seen once. The specimen sequenced was PBMCs. Every receptor here comes from a man between 18 and 35 years old in good health and CMV-seropositive.

The rearrangement joins TRBV2 to TRBJ2-2; no reliable D call. This CDR3 spans 13 amino acids. The germline CDR1 and CDR2 sequences are SNHLY and FYNNEI. V was pared by 3 bases and J by 5 bases, with 7 bases between. The CDR3, as DNA: TGTGCCAGCAGTGATCTCCGGACCGGGGAGCTGTTTTTT. This encodes CASSDLRTGELFF.

The chain employs TRBV9 and TRBJ1-1, with D perhaps TRBD1 (5 bases). V lost 0 bases and J lost 6, with 9 bases in between. CDR1 and CDR2 from the germline V gene are SGDLS and YYNGEE. The CDR3 has 13 residues. The CDR3 region is CASSVDPGAEAFF. The CDR3 nucleotides are TGTGCCAGCAGCGTAGATCCGGGGGCTGAAGCTTTCTTT.

The rearrangement joins TRBV5-4 to TRBJ1-1; 9 bases are shared with TRBD1. Germline-derived CDR1 and CDR2 are SGHNT and YYREEE (reference sequence). This CDR3 spans 16 amino acids. In DNA, the CDR3 is TGTGCAGCGAGCGGTTTACTACAGGGGGCTATCACTGAAGCTTTCTTT. It codes for CAASGLLQGAITEAFF.

This clone was counted only a few times. This chain connects TRBV18 to TRBJ2-7; 9 positions match TRBD1. With 4 bases clipped from V and 4 bases from J, the junction kept 5 bases outside the gene matches. Germline CDR1 and CDR2: KGHSH and LQKENI. This CDR3 region has 14 residues. The CDR3 DNA reads as TGTGCCAGCTCACTTCGACAGGGGGATTACGAGCAGTACTTC. Its protein is CASSLRQGDYEQYF.

This clone has just one count. The genes are TRBV5-1 and TRBJ2-7; 11 bases line up with TRBD2. The V gene's germline CDR1 is SGHRS and CDR2 YFSETQ. V lost 5 bases to trimming and J lost 5 bases; unmatched junction nucleotides: 6. The CDR3 is made up of 14 amino acids. CDR3 nucleotides: TGCGCCAGCAGACATAGCGGGGGGGCCAACGAGCAGTACTTC. It codes for CASRHSGGANEQYF.